This is a list of T cell receptor beta chains from one sample in a study of shared clonotypes between healthy human individuals. Using immunoSEQ multiplex PCR, the repertoire was profiled, and TCRdb retains in-frame clones only, with some absent. The sample consists of about 580,000 clones, 98% of them appearing once. The sequenced material came from naive CD8+ T cells sorted from blood. Source of these receptors: a man aged 25-40 years in good health. Both conserved end residues are part of each CDR3. Each record gives: CDR3 length, clone size, D gene, V gene, J gene, CDR3 DNA, CDR3 protein. The D gene is left open where the match is weak. Clone size, where shown, is once, few, many, or a class for clones that have expanded.

cdr3_length: 15; clone_size: .; d_call: .; v_call: TRBV14; j_call: TRBJ1-1; cdr3_nt: TGTGCCAGCAGCCAATTTCCCCAGGCGGGCACTGAAGCTTTCTTT; cdr3_aa: CASSQFPQAGTEAFF
cdr3_length: 14; clone_size: .; d_call: TRBD1; v_call: TRBV28; j_call: TRBJ2-7; cdr3_nt: TGTGCCAGCAGTTTTTCTGGGACAGACTACGAGCAGTACTTC; cdr3_aa: CASSFSGTDYEQYF
cdr3_length: 17; clone_size: .; d_call: TRBD1; v_call: TRBV30; j_call: TRBJ1-3; cdr3_nt: TGTGCCACGGGACAGGGAGAATTTCCTTCATCTGGAAACACCATATATTTT; cdr3_aa: CATGQGEFPSSGNTIYF
cdr3_length: 14; clone_size: .; d_call: .; v_call: TRBV15; j_call: TRBJ2-1; cdr3_nt: TGTGCCACCAGCGGAGAGGGGGGTTGGGATGAGCAGTTCTTC; cdr3_aa: CATSGEGGWDEQFF
cdr3_length: 13; clone_size: .; d_call: .; v_call: TRBV19; j_call: TRBJ1-1; cdr3_nt: TGTGCCAGTAGTAGGACGGCGGGTACTGAAGCTTTCTTT; cdr3_aa: CASSRTAGTEAFF
cdr3_length: 15; clone_size: .; d_call: .; v_call: TRBV13; j_call: TRBJ1-1; cdr3_nt: TGTGCCAGCAGCCCCGGTTTCCTCATGAACACTGAAGCTTTCTTT; cdr3_aa: CASSPGFLMNTEAFF
cdr3_length: 16; clone_size: .; d_call: TRBD2; v_call: TRBV27; j_call: TRBJ2-2; cdr3_nt: TGTGCCAGCAGTTTTGAAGCGGGAGAGTACACCGGGGAGCTGTTTTTT; cdr3_aa: CASSFEAGEYTGELFF
cdr3_length: 19; clone_size: .; d_call: .; v_call: TRBV4-3; j_call: TRBJ2-7; cdr3_nt: TGCGCCAGCAGCCATTTTTTAACGGGATTGGTGGAATACCCCTACGAGCAGTACTTC; cdr3_aa: CASSHFLTGLVEYPYEQYF
cdr3_length: 15; clone_size: .; d_call: TRBD1; v_call: TRBV5-6; j_call: TRBJ2-1; cdr3_nt: TGTGCCAGCACCTGGGGGACAGGGGGCTACAATGAGCAGTTCTTC; cdr3_aa: CASTWGTGGYNEQFF
cdr3_length: 17; clone_size: .; d_call: TRBD2; v_call: TRBV11-2; j_call: TRBJ2-3; cdr3_nt: TGTGCCAGCAGCCCCGGGCGGAGCGGGAGTTTGACAGATACGCAGTATTTT; cdr3_aa: CASSPGRSGSLTDTQYF
cdr3_length: 14; clone_size: once; d_call: .; v_call: TRBV6-1; j_call: TRBJ2-7; cdr3_nt: TGTGCCAGCAGTGAAGAGGGAAGCTCCTACGAGCAGTACTTC; cdr3_aa: CASSEEGSSYEQYF
cdr3_length: 15; clone_size: .; d_call: .; v_call: TRBV21-1; j_call: TRBJ2-4; cdr3_nt: TGTGCCAGCAGCAAATATTTGATAGCCAAAAACATTCAGTACTTC; cdr3_aa: CASSKYLIAKNIQYF
cdr3_length: 14; clone_size: .; d_call: .; v_call: TRBV4-1; j_call: TRBJ1-1; cdr3_nt: TGCGCCAGCAGCCCCTACTCCCAAAACACTGAAGCTTTCTTT; cdr3_aa: CASSPYSQNTEAFF
cdr3_length: 15; clone_size: .; d_call: TRBD2; v_call: TRBV7-9; j_call: TRBJ2-5; cdr3_nt: TGTGCCAGCAGCCCATCGGGGGGAATTGTGGAGACCCAGTACTTC; cdr3_aa: CASSPSGGIVETQYF
cdr3_length: 13; clone_size: .; d_call: .; v_call: TRBV7-9; j_call: TRBJ2-5; cdr3_nt: TGTGCCAGCACTGGGAGGGGGGGAGAGACCCAGTACTTC; cdr3_aa: CASTGRGGETQYF
cdr3_length: 18; clone_size: .; d_call: .; v_call: TRBV28; j_call: TRBJ2-3; cdr3_nt: TGTGCCAGCAGTTTCCGCGGCGGGGCGAGGGGTGTAACAGATACGCAGTATTTT; cdr3_aa: CASSFRGGARGVTDTQYF
cdr3_length: 13; clone_size: .; d_call: .; v_call: TRBV27; j_call: TRBJ2-3; cdr3_nt: TGTGCCAGCGGGGCGGACCGCACAGATACGCAGTATTTT; cdr3_aa: CASGADRTDTQYF
cdr3_length: 14; clone_size: .; d_call: .; v_call: TRBV5-5; j_call: TRBJ2-7; cdr3_nt: TGTGCCAGCAGCGTCCGGGACCCGACTTGGGAGCAGTACTTC; cdr3_aa: CASSVRDPTWEQYF
cdr3_length: 11; clone_size: few; d_call: .; v_call: TRBV20-1; j_call: TRBJ2-2; cdr3_nt: TGCAGTGCTCCGAACACCGGGGAGCTGTTTTTT; cdr3_aa: CSAPNTGELFF
cdr3_length: 15; clone_size: .; d_call: .; v_call: TRBV5-1; j_call: TRBJ1-3; cdr3_nt: TGCGCCAGCCAGGAAGGGGGGAGCTCTGGAAACACCATATATTTT; cdr3_aa: CASQEGGSSGNTIYF
cdr3_length: 17; clone_size: .; d_call: TRBD1; v_call: TRBV4-2; j_call: TRBJ2-3; cdr3_nt: TGTGCCAGCAGCCAACGAAGGACAGGGGGCGAGGAAGATACGCAGTATTTT; cdr3_aa: CASSQRRTGGEEDTQYF
cdr3_length: 10; clone_size: .; d_call: .; v_call: TRBV29-1; j_call: TRBJ1-1; cdr3_nt: TGCAGCGTTCAGGGTACTGAAGCTTTCTTT; cdr3_aa: CSVQGTEAFF
cdr3_length: 13; clone_size: once; d_call: .; v_call: TRBV11-2; j_call: TRBJ2-7; cdr3_nt: TGTGCCAGCAGCTTAGAGCGACATTACGAGCAGTACTTC; cdr3_aa: CASSLERHYEQYF
cdr3_length: 22; clone_size: once; d_call: TRBD1; v_call: TRBV7-3; j_call: TRBJ1-5; cdr3_nt: TGTGCCAGCAGCTTAACGAGAACCCAGGGGCCGGGACAGGGGGCGCGGGAGCAGCCCCAGCATTTT; cdr3_aa: CASSLTRTQGPGQGAREQPQHF
cdr3_length: 13; clone_size: .; d_call: .; v_call: TRBV4-2; j_call: TRBJ2-7; cdr3_nt: TGTGCCATCCACCGGTGGGGGTCCTACGAGCAGTACTTC; cdr3_aa: CAIHRWGSYEQYF
cdr3_length: 17; clone_size: .; d_call: .; v_call: TRBV30; j_call: TRBJ1-4; cdr3_nt: TGTGCCTGGAGCGGGGAAAGCCGATTTCTCGCTAATGAAAAACTGTTTTTT; cdr3_aa: CAWSGESRFLANEKLFF
cdr3_length: 15; clone_size: .; d_call: .; v_call: TRBV27; j_call: TRBJ2-7; cdr3_nt: TGTGCCAGCAGTCCTACTCCTGATAGCTCCTACGAGCAGTACTTC; cdr3_aa: CASSPTPDSSYEQYF
cdr3_length: 18; clone_size: .; d_call: TRBD1; v_call: TRBV28; j_call: TRBJ2-6; cdr3_nt: TGTGCCAGCAGTTTAAGGGACAGGGGAGGCCCTGGGGCCAACGTCCTGACTTTC; cdr3_aa: CASSLRDRGGPGANVLTF
cdr3_length: 13; clone_size: .; d_call: .; v_call: TRBV18; j_call: TRBJ2-2; cdr3_nt: TGTGCCAGCTCACCTACGACGATTGGGGAGCTGTTTTTT; cdr3_aa: CASSPTTIGELFF
cdr3_length: 17; clone_size: .; d_call: TRBD2; v_call: TRBV9; j_call: TRBJ2-1; cdr3_nt: TGTGCCAGCAGCCTAGGGACTAGCGGGAGGGATGACAATGAGCAGTTCTTC; cdr3_aa: CASSLGTSGRDDNEQFF
cdr3_length: 13; clone_size: .; d_call: .; v_call: TRBV6-5; j_call: TRBJ1-2; cdr3_nt: TGTGCCAGCAGTTACTCGTTAAACTATGGCTACACCTTC; cdr3_aa: CASSYSLNYGYTF
cdr3_length: 15; clone_size: .; d_call: .; v_call: TRBV9; j_call: TRBJ2-5; cdr3_nt: TGTGCCAGCAGCGTAGCAGGGTTAGGACAAGAGACCCAGTACTTC; cdr3_aa: CASSVAGLGQETQYF
cdr3_length: 15; clone_size: .; d_call: .; v_call: TRBV9; j_call: TRBJ2-7; cdr3_nt: TGTGCCAGCAGCCCCCAAGTAAACGTGCCCTACGAGCAGTACTTC; cdr3_aa: CASSPQVNVPYEQYF
cdr3_length: 14; clone_size: .; d_call: .; v_call: TRBV18; j_call: TRBJ2-7; cdr3_nt: TGTGCCAGCTCACCACAGGGGGTCCACTACGAGCAGTACTTC; cdr3_aa: CASSPQGVHYEQYF
cdr3_length: 15; clone_size: .; d_call: .; v_call: TRBV27; j_call: TRBJ2-1; cdr3_nt: TGTGCCAGCAGTTTAAGGGGTTATCCTCTCGATGAGCAGTTCTTC; cdr3_aa: CASSLRGYPLDEQFF
cdr3_length: 13; clone_size: .; d_call: .; v_call: TRBV15; j_call: TRBJ2-1; cdr3_nt: TGTGCCACCAGCAGAGAGTCGGGAGATGAGCAGTTCTTC; cdr3_aa: CATSRESGDEQFF
cdr3_length: 16; clone_size: .; d_call: TRBD2; v_call: TRBV7-6; j_call: TRBJ2-1; cdr3_nt: TGTGCCAGCAGCTTCTTAGCGGGAGAGTCTGGGTCTGAGCAGTTCTTC; cdr3_aa: CASSFLAGESGSEQFF
cdr3_length: 17; clone_size: .; d_call: TRBD1; v_call: TRBV2; j_call: TRBJ2-7; cdr3_nt: TGTGCCAGCAGTGAAGCTGGACAGGGCTTTCTCTCCTACGAGCAGTACTTC; cdr3_aa: CASSEAGQGFLSYEQYF
cdr3_length: 15; clone_size: .; d_call: .; v_call: TRBV9; j_call: TRBJ2-2; cdr3_nt: TGTGCCAGCAGCGTATTGGCTGTAGGCACCGGGGAGCTGTTTTTT; cdr3_aa: CASSVLAVGTGELFF
cdr3_length: 13; clone_size: .; d_call: .; v_call: TRBV7-8; j_call: TRBJ2-7; cdr3_nt: TGTGCCAGCAGCCCGGACACCACCTACGAGCAGTACTTC; cdr3_aa: CASSPDTTYEQYF
cdr3_length: 17; clone_size: .; d_call: .; v_call: TRBV5-1; j_call: TRBJ2-3; cdr3_nt: TGCGCCAGCAGCTTGAAAAGACTAACCCCCCAGTCTGATACGCAGTATTTT; cdr3_aa: CASSLKRLTPQSDTQYF
cdr3_length: 14; clone_size: .; d_call: .; v_call: TRBV7-9; j_call: TRBJ1-4; cdr3_nt: TGTGCCAGCAGCTTTTCTGGCCGGAATGAAAAACTGTTTTTT; cdr3_aa: CASSFSGRNEKLFF
cdr3_length: 13; clone_size: .; d_call: TRBD1; v_call: TRBV10-1; j_call: TRBJ2-3; cdr3_nt: TGCGCCAGCAGCCTGGGACAGCAAGATACGCAGTATTTT; cdr3_aa: CASSLGQQDTQYF
cdr3_length: 20; clone_size: .; d_call: .; v_call: TRBV4-3; j_call: TRBJ2-1; cdr3_nt: TGCGCCAGCAGCCAAGATCAACCCGGGACTCTCGCGGGCTCCTACAATGAGCAGTTCTTC; cdr3_aa: CASSQDQPGTLAGSYNEQFF
cdr3_length: 13; clone_size: .; d_call: .; v_call: TRBV29-1; j_call: TRBJ2-3; cdr3_nt: TGCAGCGTTGGGCGGGTAGACACAGATACGCAGTATTTT; cdr3_aa: CSVGRVDTDTQYF
cdr3_length: 17; clone_size: .; d_call: .; v_call: TRBV9; j_call: TRBJ1-1; cdr3_nt: TGTGCCAGCAGCGTAGGAATACAGACAGGTCGGAACACTGAAGCTTTCTTT; cdr3_aa: CASSVGIQTGRNTEAFF
cdr3_length: 13; clone_size: .; d_call: .; v_call: TRBV27; j_call: TRBJ1-1; cdr3_nt: TGTGCCAGCAGTCGAGGGGCGGTCACTGAAGCTTTCTTT; cdr3_aa: CASSRGAVTEAFF
cdr3_length: 12; clone_size: .; d_call: .; v_call: TRBV7-9; j_call: TRBJ1-2; cdr3_nt: TGTGCCAGCTGGGGGGTCGTCTATGGCTACACCTTC; cdr3_aa: CASWGVVYGYTF